The clone carrying this TCR beta chain occurred many times. TCRdb called the 5' RACE reads again in MiXCR, with one record for every CDR3 protein. The table lists approximately 550,000 distinct CDR3 sequences, around 22% of them singletons. Germline V gene lookup returns CDR1 MGHRA and CDR2 YSYEKL. Trimming left V 0 bases short and J 9 bases short, with 12 bases between. This CDR3 region has 14 residues. The data belong to a study of identical twins. Another study also made use of these data, one on yellow fever vaccine responses in identical twins.

The sequenced material came from CD4+ T cells sorted from blood. The sequence was collected from a woman younger than 30 in good health. The chain combines TRBV4-1 with TRBJ2-1; a possible D gene is TRBD1 (5 bases). This chain's CDR3 is CASSQEGVVSEQFF. For the CDR3, the DNA is TGCGCCAGCAGCCAAGAAGGGGTGGTGAGTGAGCAGTTCTTC.